A selection of T cell receptor beta chains follows, all from one sample in a study of blood T cell repertoires in COVID-19. Assay: immunoSEQ multiplex PCR; the TCRdb copy retains only in-frame clones and omits some. The sample lists around 200,000 clones; about four fifths were seen once. The sample comprised peripheral blood. The source of these receptors is a man aged 50 to 60 with active or convalescent COVID-19. Each CDR3 is given with its conserved first and last residue. Fields, in order: J gene, V gene, clone size, CDR3 length, D gene, CDR3 DNA, CDR3 protein. A D gene is named only where the DNA matches it firmly. Expanded clones are given a class, and other clones once, few, many or no size at all.

>TRBJ1-2|TRBV4-1|NA|14|TRBD1
TGCGCCAGCAGCCCGACAGGGTTAATATATGGCTACACCTTC
CASSPTGLIYGYTF
>TRBJ1-1|TRBV18|NA|14|TRBD1
TGTGCCAGCTCAGAGACAGGGATGAACACTGAAGCTTTCTTT
CASSETGMNTEAFF
>TRBJ2-1|TRBV5-1|NA|18|NA
TGCGCCAGCAGCTTGGGGGCTAGCGCCCCCTCCTCCTACAATGAGCAGTTCTTC
CASSLGASAPSSYNEQFF
>TRBJ1-6|TRBV10-2|NA|15|TRBD1
TGCGCCAGCAAGGACAGGCTTAACTATAATTCACCCCTCCACTTT
CASKDRLNYNSPLHF
>TRBJ2-3|TRBV5-6|NA|15|NA
TGTGCCAGCAGCTTGGATGACAGGAGCACAGATACGCAGTATTTT
CASSLDDRSTDTQYF
>TRBJ1-5|TRBV20-1|few|13|NA
TGCAGTGCCAGTTCAGGGAGGAATCAGCCCCAGCATTTT
CSASSGRNQPQHF
>TRBJ2-3|TRBV5-1|NA|18|TRBD2
TGCGCCAGCAGCTTACTTTCCTTAGCGGGAAGAAACACAGATACGCAGTATTTT
CASSLLSLAGRNTDTQYF
>TRBJ2-5|TRBV2|NA|15|TRBD1
TGTGCCAGCAGGGTCCTAGGACAGGGACAAGAGACCCAGTACTTC
CASRVLGQGQETQYF
>TRBJ1-2|TRBV7-8|NA|16|TRBD1
TGTGCCAGCAGCTTATCGGGACAGGGAGGGGACTATGGCTACACCTTC
CASSLSGQGGDYGYTF
>TRBJ1-2|TRBV7-2|NA|14|NA
TGTGCCAGCAGCTTAGCGCAGAGGAACTATGGCTACACCTTC
CASSLAQRNYGYTF
>TRBJ1-5|TRBV4-1|NA|15|NA
TGCGCCAGCAGCCAAGTTGTCACAGGCAATCAGCCCCAGCATTTT
CASSQVVTGNQPQHF
>TRBJ1-4|TRBV6-1|NA|15|TRBD1
TGTGCCAGCAGTGAATGGAGGGGGCGCTGGGAAAAACTGTTTTTT
CASSEWRGRWEKLFF
>TRBJ1-6|TRBV4-2|NA|20|NA
TGTGCCAGCAGCCAAGGGAGGGGAAGGCGATTCCGGAATTCGGATTCACCCCTCCACTTT
CASSQGRGRRFRNSDSPLHF
>TRBJ2-6|TRBV29-1|NA|16|NA
TGCAGCGTTGAAACAGGCTTAACCTCTGGGGCCAACGTCCTGACTTTC
CSVETGLTSGANVLTF
>TRBJ1-1|TRBV5-1|once|12|TRBD1
TGCGCCAGCGGGACAGCCGAGGTTACGGCTTTCTTT
CASGTAEVTAFF
>TRBJ2-7|TRBV7-9|few|13|TRBD1
TGTGCCAGCAGGAGACAGGGGGCCTACGAGCAGTACTTC
CASRRQGAYEQYF
>TRBJ2-7|TRBV6-5|once|16|TRBD2
TGTGCCAGCAGTTTACAGAGCGGGGGGGTCCGGAGCGAGCAGTACTTC
CASSLQSGGVRSEQYF
>TRBJ1-2|TRBV30|NA|12|NA
TGTGCCTGGAGGGACATAATGGCTGGCTACACCTTC
CAWRDIMAGYTF
>TRBJ2-3|TRBV19|NA|13|TRBD1
TGTGCCAGTACCAAGACAGGGGGTGATACGCAGTATTTT
CASTKTGGDTQYF
>TRBJ2-7|TRBV10-3|many|14|NA
TGTGCCATCAGTGAGTCGAGGGGGACCCCCGAGCAGTACTTC
CAISESRGTPEQYF
>TRBJ2-7|TRBV15|NA|13|NA
TGTGCCACCAGCAGAGATAGGGGGTACGAGCAGTACTTC
CATSRDRGYEQYF
>TRBJ2-7|TRBV5-8|NA|16|TRBD2
TGTGCCAGCAGCAGGAGGACTAGCGTAAATTCCTACGAGCAGTACTTC
CASSRRTSVNSYEQYF
>TRBJ2-1|TRBV7-8|NA|18|NA
TGTGCCAGCAGCTTAGTATCCGCCTTGGCGGGACGAAGGAATGAGCAGTTCTTC
CASSLVSALAGRRNEQFF
>TRBJ2-7|TRBV4-1|few|15|TRBD2
TGCGCCAGCAGCCAACTCGGACTAGCGCGGAACGAGCAGTACTTC
CASSQLGLARNEQYF
>TRBJ1-2|TRBV6-5|NA|14|NA
TGTGCCAGCAGTTCTGCCATTGAGGGTAACGGCTACACCTTC
CASSSAIEGNGYTF
>TRBJ2-5|TRBV7-2|once|13|TRBD1
TGTGCCAGCAGCATGGACAGGGACGAGACCCAGTACTTC
CASSMDRDETQYF
>TRBJ2-7|TRBV4-2|NA|14|TRBD2
TGTGCCAGCAGCCCCCCCGGGACTAGCCACGAGCAGTACTTC
CASSPPGTSHEQYF
>TRBJ2-3|TRBV10-2|NA|12|NA
TGCGCCAGCATAGAAACGGCAGATACGCAGTATTTT
CASIETADTQYF
>TRBJ2-7|TRBV5-4|NA|15|NA
TGTGCCAGCAGCTCCGAAGCGGAGAGCTTCGGCGAGCAGTACTTC
CASSSEAESFGEQYF
>TRBJ1-1|TRBV7-4|few|15|NA
TGTGCCAGCAGCTTAAGGTGGAGGGAGCAGACTGAAGCTTTCTTT
CASSLRWREQTEAFF
>TRBJ1-1|TRBV20-1|NA|11|NA
TGCAGTGCTATATTGAACACTGAAGCTTTCTTT
CSAILNTEAFF
>TRBJ2-2|TRBV6-5|NA|15|NA
TGTGCCAGCAGTTATATAAATGCGAACACCGGGGAGCTGTTTTTT
CASSYINANTGELFF
>TRBJ1-5|TRBV19|NA|15|NA
TGTGCCAGTAGTCTTTACCGGGGGATCAATCAGCCCCAGCATTTT
CASSLYRGINQPQHF
>TRBJ1-2|TRBV7-2|NA|14|NA
TGTGCCAGCACCCGACAGGCTTTAACCTATGGCTACACCTTC
CASTRQALTYGYTF
>TRBJ2-7|TRBV30|few|15|TRBD2
TGTGCCTGGAGCCGGACTAGCGGGATCTCCTACGAGCAGTACTTC
CAWSRTSGISYEQYF
>TRBJ1-1|TRBV10-2|NA|13|TRBD1
TGCGCCAGCCGTCTGGGACAGGGAGTTGAAGCTTTCTTT
CASRLGQGVEAFF
>TRBJ1-1|TRBV19|NA|15|TRBD1
TGTGCCAGTAGTCCGCGGGACAGGGGGGGAACTGAAGCTTTCTTT
CASSPRDRGGTEAFF
>TRBJ2-5|TRBV28|NA|10|NA
TGTGCCACCGGGTTGGAGACCCAGTACTTC
CATGLETQYF
>TRBJ1-1|TRBV7-2|NA|13|NA
TGTGCCAGCAGCTTTGTACAGCACACTGAAGCTTTCTTT
CASSFVQHTEAFF
>TRBJ2-7|TRBV3-1/TRBV3-2|once|15|TRBD2
TGTGCCAGCAGCCAACTAGCGGCCACGCTCGGCGAGCAGTACTTC
CASSQLAATLGEQYF
>TRBJ2-2|TRBV19|NA|13|TRBD2
TGTGCCAGTAGTATACTAGCGGTGCGGGAGCTGTTTTTT
CASSILAVRELFF
>TRBJ1-1|TRBV6-2/TRBV6-3|NA|15|NA
TGTGCCAGCAGTCTGGGACTCCGGGCCGGCACTGAAGCTTTCTTT
CASSLGLRAGTEAFF
>TRBJ2-7|TRBV6-6|NA|12|NA
TGTGCCAGCAGTTACGAGGGCTACGAGCAGTACTTC
CASSYEGYEQYF